This T cell receptor (beta chain) was identified in a study of T cell repertoires in cytomegalovirus infection. Across the whole study: Newly reported HLA-C-restricted and thoroughly characterized HLA-B-restricted CMV epitopes were employed. General study findings and limits: Dominant in the ex vivo response were TCR beta clonotypes restricted by HLA-C and specific for CMV. Carriers of CMV and the relevant HLA type were discriminated by public TCR beta frequency.

The CDR3 loop spans 15 amino acids. Germline lookup yields CDR1 SGHTA and CDR2 FQGNSA. J gave up 5 bases and V 1 base, and 6 bases lay outside the gene matches. Ten or more counts support this clonotype. As yet, its antigen is unknown. TCRdb re-called the reads with MiXCR, one entry per CDR3 protein. This sample carries some 30,000 distinct CDR3 sequences, under 20% of them seen once, and the ten largest clones take about 82%. Material: CD8+ T cells from cultured PBMCs, obtained from culture after CMV antigen stimulation. The chain has TRBV7-2 and TRBJ2-5, with TRBD2 matching 8 bases. The receptor's source is a human donor in good health (CMV status not recorded). Some clones in this sample may be carry-over from other donors' samples. The chain's CDR3 is CASSLVIAGGETQYF. CDR3 bases: TGTGCCAGCAGCTTAGTAATTGCGGGGGGTGAGACCCAGTACTTC.